These 23 T cell receptor beta chains share one sample of origin, sequenced in a study of metastatic and nonmetastatic thyroid tumors. Every patient underwent thyroid surgery untreated. With MiXCR, TCRdb reprocessed the PCR reads. The data show roughly 83,000 clones, approximately 15% seen once. The source material was blood. These TCRs come from a female donor with papillary thyroid cancer or a benign thyroid nodule (not recorded which). Some clones in this sample may be carry-over from other donors' samples.

Note on this clone: A much larger clone differs by one base, so this may be a read error. The gene calls are TRBV20-1 and TRBJ2-5; D possibly uses TRBD1 or TRBD2 (5 bases each). Trimming removed 8 bases at V and 5 bases at J, with 18 bases between. The CDR3 consists of 13 residues. The germline V gene has CDR1 DFQATT and CDR2 SNEGSKA (reference sequence). The chain's CDR3 is CSPHRGPGETQYF. The CDR3, as DNA: TGCAGTCCCCATCGGGGCCCAGGGGAGACCCAGTACTTC.

This clone was seen ten or more times. The V gene is TRBV12-3 or TRBV12-4, the J gene TRBJ1-1, with TRBD1 identical over 7 bases. V dropped 1 base and J dropped 8; count of bases not matched to a gene: 4. This CDR3 region has 13 residues. This CDR3 reads CASSLGGQLEAFF. DNA of the CDR3: TGTGCCAGCAGTTTAGGGGGACAGCTAGAAGCTTTCTTT.

This clone was seen ten or more times. This chain links TRBV19 with TRBJ1-6, with no clear D. The CDR3 runs to 14 residues. V was clipped by 3 bases and J by 7 bases, with 10 bases between them. CDR1 and CDR2 from the germline V gene are LNHDA and SQIVND (reference sequence). CDR3 protein: CASSMIQRNSPLHF. In nucleotides, the CDR3 is TGTGCCAGTAGTATGATTCAGAGAAATTCACCCCTCCACTTT. Full variable domain (missing parts from reference TRBV19 and TRBJ1-6): DGGITQSPKYLFRKEGQNVTLSCEQNLNHDAMYWYRQDPGQGLRLIYYSQIVNDFQKGDIAEGYSVSREKKESFPLTVTSAQKNPTAFYLCASSMIQRNSPLHFGNGTRLTVT.

This chain joins TRBV28 and TRBJ2-1, with 7 positions matching TRBD2. From germline, CDR1 is MDHEN and CDR2 SYDVKM. This CDR3 is 16 amino acids long. The V gene end was trimmed by 5 bases and the J gene end by 0 bases; junction bases not matched to a gene: 7. CDR3 amino acids: CASSEGASGSYNEQFF. The DNA for the CDR3 is TGTGCCAGCAGTGAAGGAGCTAGCGGCTCCTACAATGAGCAGTTCTTC.

In this sample, this clone turned up a few times. A much larger clone lies one base from this, so it may be a read error. This CDR3 is also generated by other DNA sequences in the sample. This chain joins TRBV20-1 and TRBJ2-3, with D perhaps given as TRBD1 or TRBD2 (5 bases each). The CDR3 loop spans 17 amino acids. Looked up from germline, CDR1 is DFQATT and CDR2 is SNEGSKA (reference sequence). The CDR3 sequence: CSARRIWGRKSTDTQYF. The CDR3 DNA reads TGCAGTGCTAGACGAATATGGGGACGGAAGAGCACAGATACTCAGTATTTT.

This clone was counted only a few times. The chain combines TRBV27 with TRBJ2-3; TRBD1 might be the D (5 bases). Germline V gives CDR1 MNHEY, CDR2 SMNVEV (reference sequence). V was pared by 8 bases and J by 1 base, with 16 bases between. CDR3 length: 15 amino acids. The CDR3 nucleotides read TGTGCCAGCCTCCAGGGCCGGGTAGGCACAGATACGCAGTATTTT. As protein: CASLQGRVGTDTQYF.

This clone was observed a few times. This may stem from a read error, because a much larger clone lies one nucleotide away. V gene TRBV11-1 combines with J gene TRBJ1-6; no reliable D call. V was trimmed by 1 base and J by 5 bases, leaving 12 bases between them. The length of the CDR3 is 16 residues. Germline V gene sequence: CDR1 SGHAT, CDR2 FQDESV (reference sequence). As DNA, the CDR3 is TGTGCCAGCAGCTTAGTTGGGTTAGGAGATAATTCACCCCTCCACTTT. Translated: CASSLVGLGDNSPLHF.

This clone was detected many times. Written as DNA, the CDR3 is TGTGCCTCCACAGGGGAATCGAAGGAAAAACTGTTTTTT. It yields the protein CASTGESKEKLFF. The genes are TRBV28 and TRBJ1-4; TRBD1 agrees at 7 bases. Germline V gene lookup returns CDR1 MDHEN and CDR2 SYDVKM. The J segment lost 8 bases and the V segment lost 11 bases, leaving 11 bases of the junction unmatched. The CDR3 is 13 residues long.

The sample holds many counts of this clone. Here the CDR3 reads CASSQDAVFTEAFF. CDR3 sequence (DNA): TGTGCCAGCAGCCAAGATGCAGTGTTCACTGAAGCTTTCTTT. The V and J genes are TRBV14 and TRBJ1-1; D is ambiguous. V was cut by 0 bases and J by 4 bases, with 9 bases left in between. CDR1 is SGHDN, CDR2 FVKESK, per germline. The CDR3 is 14 residues long.

This clone was detected ten times or more. The chain uses TRBV5-1 and TRBJ1-1; 7 nucleotides match TRBD1. V gave up 4 bases and J gave up 5 bases; unmatched junction bases: 14. CDR3 length equals 16 residues. The germline CDR1 and CDR2 sequences are SGHRS and YFSETQ. CDR3 loop: CASSRTGELKRTEAFF. The CDR3 nucleotides read TGCGCCAGCAGCAGAACAGGGGAATTAAAGAGGACTGAAGCTTTCTTT.

The table lists this clone with many counts. Since a much larger clone is just one base distant, this may be a read error. The chain employs TRBV6-1 and TRBJ2-7; 12 bases map to TRBD2. Germline V gene data show CDR1 as MNHNS and CDR2 as SASEGT. This CDR3 spans 14 amino acids. This CDR3 is CASRTSGDYYGQYF. The CDR3 DNA is TGTGCCAGTCGGACTAGCGGGGATTACTACGGGCAGTACTTC.

This clone was observed many times. V and J are TRBV19 and TRBJ1-2; weak D call: TRBD1 (6 bases). This CDR3 contains 15 residues. Trimming cost V 5 bases and J 4 bases, with 17 bases left between them. Germline V gene data show CDR1 as LNHDA and CDR2 as SQIVND (reference sequence). CDR3 loop: CASSSRGGRSYGYTF. CDR3 nucleotide sequence: TGTGCCAGTAGTTCCCGAGGGGGGCGGTCCTATGGCTACACCTTC. Full variable domain (rest looked up from reference TRBV19 and TRBJ1-2): DGGITQSPKYLFRKEGQNVTLSCEQNLNHDAMYWYRQDPGQGLRLIYYSQIVNDFQKGDIAEGYSVSREKKESFPLTVTSAQKNPTAFYLCASSSRGGRSYGYTFGSGTRLTVV.

This clone was found many times. The rearrangement uses TRBV7-2 and TRBJ1-3, with D possibly TRBD1 on 5 matching bases. Trimming shortened V by 8 bases and J by 2 bases, and 13 bases separated the two germline ends. Germline CDR1 is SGHTA and CDR2 is FQGNSA. The CDR3 length is 14 residues. CDR3 residues: CASQLGGAGNTIYF. The CDR3 bases are TGTGCCAGCCAATTGGGGGGGGCTGGAAACACCATATATTTT.

This clone has more than one count but fewer than ten. One base away lies a much larger clone, so this may be a sequencing read error. The chain employs TRBV20-1 and TRBJ1-1, with D hard to call. CDR3 length: 13 residues. Trimming stripped 3 bases from V and 5 bases from J, with 13 bases between. Germline CDR1 reads DFQATT; CDR2 reads SNEGSKA (reference sequence). In nucleotides, the CDR3 is TGCAGTGCTAGTGTGAAAACAACTACTGAAGCTTTCTTT. As protein: CSASVKTTTEAFF.

About this clone itself: This may stem from a read error, because a much larger clone lies one nucleotide away. This chain links TRBV5-1 with TRBJ2-7, with D maybe TRBD1 (5 bases). V was shortened by 4 bases and J by 3 bases, with 14 bases between the two germline ends. This CDR3 is 14 amino acids long. CDR1 is SGHRS and CDR2 is YFSETQ in the germline V gene. The CDR3 bases are TGCGCCAGCAGCCCGCCGGACATGGTCTACGAGCAGTACTTC. This translates into CASSPPDMVYEQYF.

V and J are TRBV7-6 and TRBJ2-7; D gene ambiguous. The CDR3 consists of 15 residues. V was cut by 1 base and J by 2 bases, with 12 bases left in between. From germline, CDR1 is SGHVS and CDR2 FNYEAQ. The CDR3 is CASSLVESPPYEQYF. CDR3 DNA sequence: TGTGCCAGCAGCTTAGTTGAGAGTCCCCCCTACGAGCAGTACTTC.

This chain links TRBV5-5 with TRBJ2-5; perhaps TRBD1 as D (6 bases). The CDR3 extends over 13 amino acids. V lost 4 bases, J lost 5 bases, and 12 bases lay in between. Germline V lookup: CDR1 SGHKS, CDR2 YYEKEE (reference sequence). CDR3 protein: CASSRQGYETQYF. The CDR3 DNA reads as TGTGCCAGCAGCCGTCAGGGGTACGAGACCCAGTACTTC.

In this sample, this clone turned up once. A much bigger clone sits one base away, suggesting this may be a read error. This chain links TRBV20-1 with TRBJ1-2; D remains ambiguous. CDR1 is DFQATT, CDR2 SNEGSKA, per germline (reference sequence). The CDR3 has 12 residues. Trimming shortened V by 8 bases and J by 6 bases, and 16 bases separated the two germline ends. The CDR3 sequence is CSYFGEGDGYTF. CDR3 coding DNA: TGCAGTTATTTTGGGGAAGGAGATGGCTACACCTTC.

With regard to this clone: A much larger clone sits a single nucleotide away, making a read error possible. The chain couples TRBV4-2 to TRBJ1-6; D perhaps matches TRBD1 (6 bases). The CDR3 is 15 residues long. Germline CDR1 reads LGHNA; CDR2 reads YNFKEQ. Trimming left V 5 bases short and J 3 bases short, with 11 bases between. The CDR3 spells CASSSGQFYNSPLHF. In DNA form, the CDR3 reads TGTGCCAGCAGCAGCGGACAGTTCTATAATTCACCCCTCCACTTT.

There are many counts of this clone. The chain carries TRBV10-1 and TRBJ2-1; no clear D gene. The CDR3 has 14 residues. Trimming shortened V by 5 bases and J by 8 bases, and 16 bases separated the two germline ends. Germline assignment: CDR1 WNHNN and CDR2 SYGVQD (reference sequence). Here the CDR3 DNA reads TGCGCCAGCAGTAAGGGATTAATGATCGATGAGCAGTTCTTC. It yields the protein CASSKGLMIDEQFF.

A few counts support this clone. This sequence may be a read error, since a much larger clone differs from it by one base. It is likely a read error, because the conserved phenylalanine at the end of the CDR3 is missing. This chain joins TRBV18 and TRBJ2-2, with TRBD2 matching 13 bases. The CDR3 is 15 residues long. CDR1 is KGHSH and CDR2 is LQKENI in the germline V gene. Trimming took 4 bases from V and 7 from J; bases not matched to a gene: 3. Written as DNA, the CDR3 is TGTGCCAGCTCACGAGGACTAGCGGGGGACGGGGAGCTGTTTCTT. Translated: CASSRGLAGDGELFL.

This clone occurred many times. V is TRBV19 and J is TRBJ1-5; D is possibly TRBD1 (5 bases). Germline V gene lookup returns CDR1 LNHDA and CDR2 SQIVND (reference sequence). The ends were cut back, 5 bases at V and 0 bases at J, with 11 bases in the middle. The CDR3 totals 15 residues. CDR3 sequence reads: CASSWDSYSNQPQHF. CDR3 coding DNA: TGTGCCAGTAGTTGGGACTCATATAGCAATCAGCCCCAGCATTTT.

This clone was detected many times. The rearrangement uses TRBV14 and TRBJ2-7, with D possibly being TRBD1 or TRBD2 (5 bases each). The CDR3 spans 13 residues. Germline CDR1 SGHDN, CDR2 FVKESK. V was clipped by 1 base and J by 6 bases, with 10 bases between them. The CDR3 bases are TGTGCCAGCAGCCAAGCCGACAGCGGCGAGCAGTACTTC. It is translated as CASSQADSGEQYF.